One and the same sample provided the 9 T cell receptor beta chains below, sequenced in a study of identical twins. From the 5' RACE reads, TCRdb called clonotypes with MiXCR, one entry per CDR3 protein. The sample includes 570,000 or so distinct CDR3 sequences, 9% to 10% of them seen just once. These same records also appear under a second study, on yellow fever vaccine responses in identical twins.

Sequencing was performed on PBMCs. These receptors originate from a woman between 18 and 29 years old in good health.

Concerning this clonotype itself: This could be a read error, since a much larger clone is one nucleotide away. The chain uses TRBV5-1 and TRBJ2-3; D ambiguous. The CDR3 spans 15 residues. Germline CDR1 is SGHRS and CDR2 is YFSETQ. The CDR3 reads CASSLARTSTDTEYF. For the CDR3, the DNA is TGCGCCAGCAGCTTGGCCCGGACGTCCACAGATACGGAGTATTTT.

This clonotype was observed at least ten times. The V and J genes are TRBV3-1 and TRBJ1-1, with 8 positions matching TRBD1. This CDR3 is 14 amino acids long. V lost 3 bases and J lost 1; bases outside the gene matches: 1. The germline V gene has CDR1 LGHDT and CDR2 YNNKEL (reference sequence). CDR3 nucleotides: TGTGCCAGCAGCCAGGGACAGGCGAACACTGAAGCTTTCTTT. This sequence encodes CASSQGQANTEAFF.

The chain uses TRBV2 and TRBJ2-3; 7 bases match TRBD2. The V gene's germline CDR1 is SNHLY and CDR2 FYNNEI. V trimming: 3 bases; J trimming: 0 bases; junction bases outside the gene matches: 3. The CDR3 covers 15 residues. The CDR3: CASSEGGSSTDTQYF. The CDR3, as DNA: TGTGCCAGCAGTGAGGGGGGGAGCAGCACAGATACGCAGTATTTT.

This clonotype was detected ten times or more. This sequence joins TRBV5-1 and TRBJ1-2; 7 bases fit TRBD1. Germline V gene data show CDR1 as SGHRS and CDR2 as YFSETQ. The junction had 7 bases not matched to a gene; V was cut back by 2 bases and J by 3 bases. The CDR3 has 15 residues. CDR3 coding DNA: TGCGCCAGCAGCTTAGAATTTACAGGGGACTATGGCTACACCTTC. Its translation is CASSLEFTGDYGYTF.

This rearrangement joins TRBV5-6 to TRBJ1-1; unclear D gene. The germline CDR1 and CDR2 sequences are SGHDT and YYEEEE. CDR3 length: 12 residues. V was trimmed by 0 bases and J by 8 bases, leaving 8 bases between them. The CDR3 region has the DNA TGTGCCAGCAGCTTGGTGTTCCGCGAAGCTTTCTTT. It encodes CASSLVFREAFF.

This clonotype was found many times. Here the CDR3 reads CSVGEGGQSIIQYF. The CDR3 coding sequence is TGCAGCGTGGGGGAGGGGGGACAGTCAATCATTCAGTACTTC. The chain employs TRBV29-1 and TRBJ2-4; D is tentatively TRBD1 or TRBD2 (7 bases each). Germline CDR1 and CDR2: SQVTM and ANQGSEA. The CDR3 spans 14 residues. Trimming took off 6 bases at V and 9 bases at J, with 21 bases between the two ends.

This chain links TRBV7-2 with TRBJ2-1; D perhaps matches TRBD2 (5 bases). CDR1 is SGHTA and CDR2 is FQGNSA in the germline V gene. This CDR3 region has 15 residues. Trimming stripped 0 bases from V and 2 bases from J, with 8 bases between. The CDR3 region is CASSLAYGAYNEQFF. The CDR3 nucleotides read TGTGCCAGCAGCTTAGCGTACGGGGCCTACAATGAGCAGTTCTTC.

This clonotype was observed a handful of times. This chain connects TRBV6-5 to TRBJ2-6; 7 bases align to TRBD2. Germline lookup yields CDR1 MNHEY and CDR2 SVGAGI. J was trimmed by 4 bases and V by 4 bases; bases with no gene match: 4. CDR3 length: 15 residues. In nucleotides, the CDR3 is TGTGCCAGCAGTTCGCCCGGGAGGGGGGCCAACGTCCTGACTTTC. Protein sequence: CASSSPGRGANVLTF.

Comment on this clonotype: One junction end disagrees with the germline gene, perhaps due to a read error. The rearrangement joins TRBV6-1 to TRBJ2-3, with TRBD1 identical over 9 bases. The length of the CDR3 is 16 residues. Looked up from germline, CDR1 is MNHNS and CDR2 is SASEGT. The CDR3 here is CASREDRGDGTDTQYF. The CDR3 nucleotides are TGTGCCAGCAGAGAAGACAGGGGGGACGGCACAGATACGCAGTATTTT.